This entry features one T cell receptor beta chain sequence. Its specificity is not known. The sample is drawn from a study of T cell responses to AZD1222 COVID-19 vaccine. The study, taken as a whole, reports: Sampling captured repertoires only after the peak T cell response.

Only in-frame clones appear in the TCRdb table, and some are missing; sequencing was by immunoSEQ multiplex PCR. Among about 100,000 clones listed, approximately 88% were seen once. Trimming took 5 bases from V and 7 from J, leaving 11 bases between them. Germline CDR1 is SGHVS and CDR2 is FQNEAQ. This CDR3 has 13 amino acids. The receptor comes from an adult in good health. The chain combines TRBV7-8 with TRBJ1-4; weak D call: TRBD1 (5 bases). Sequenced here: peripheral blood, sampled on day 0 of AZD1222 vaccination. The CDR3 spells CASSTGRGEKLFF. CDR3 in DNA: TGTGCCAGCAGCACGGGGAGGGGTGAAAAACTGTTTTTT.